This TCR beta chain was profiled in a study of CD8 T cells in ankylosing spondylitis. The study's findings and limits: CD8+ by phenotype, disease-linked clones were relatively rare in peripheral blood. Ankylosing spondylitis blood appeared to be characterized by a TCR beta motif of 8 or 9 highly homologous variants.

TCRdb fed the 5' RACE reads into MiXCR, producing one record per CDR3 protein. The repertoire holds over 400,000 distinct CDR3 sequences, with more than 25% as singletons. Remarks on this clonotype: Antigen: not known.

The sequencing input was blood, either unsorted or a sorted T cell fraction (not recorded which). The receptor comes from a male donor with ankylosing spondylitis.

The CDR3 region is CAWSVDRRTGELFF. For the CDR3, the DNA is TGTGCCTGGAGTGTAGACAGGCGTACCGGGGAGCTGTTTTTT. The gene calls are TRBV30 and TRBJ2-2, with D perhaps matching TRBD1 (6 bases). With 0 bases removed from V and 5 bases from J, the gap between germline ends came to 10 bases. Germline V gives CDR1 GTSNPN, CDR2 SVGIG (reference sequence). The CDR3 spans 14 residues.